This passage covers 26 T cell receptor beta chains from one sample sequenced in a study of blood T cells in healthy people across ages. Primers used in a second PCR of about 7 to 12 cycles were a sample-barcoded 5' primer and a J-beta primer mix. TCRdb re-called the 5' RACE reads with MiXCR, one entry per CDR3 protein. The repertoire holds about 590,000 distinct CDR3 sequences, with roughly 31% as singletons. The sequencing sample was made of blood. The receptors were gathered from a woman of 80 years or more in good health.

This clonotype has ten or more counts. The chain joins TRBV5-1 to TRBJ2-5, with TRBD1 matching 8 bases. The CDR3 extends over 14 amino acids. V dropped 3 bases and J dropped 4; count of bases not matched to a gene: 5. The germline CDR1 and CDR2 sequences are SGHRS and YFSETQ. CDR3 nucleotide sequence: TGCGCCAGCAGCTCGGACAGGGTGGGAGAGACCCAGTACTTC. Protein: CASSSDRVGETQYF.

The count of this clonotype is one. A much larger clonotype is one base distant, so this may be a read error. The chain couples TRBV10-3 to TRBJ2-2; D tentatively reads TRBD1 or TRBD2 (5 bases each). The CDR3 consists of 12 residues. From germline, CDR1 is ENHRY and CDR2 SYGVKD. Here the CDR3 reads CATSSPGTERFF. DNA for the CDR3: TGTGCCACTTCGTCCCCGGGGACGGAGCGGTTTTTT.

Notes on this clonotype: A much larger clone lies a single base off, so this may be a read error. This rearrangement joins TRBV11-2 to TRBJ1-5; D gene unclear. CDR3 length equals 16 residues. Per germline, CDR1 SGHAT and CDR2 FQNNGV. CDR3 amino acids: CASSFLYRAGNRPQHF. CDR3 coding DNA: TGTGCCAGCAGCTTCCTTTACAGAGCCGGCAATCGGCCCCAGCATTTT. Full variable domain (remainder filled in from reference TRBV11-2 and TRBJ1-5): EAGVAQSPRYKIIEKRQSVAFWCNPISGHATLYWYQQILGQGPKLLIQFQNNGVVDDSQLPKDRFSAERLKGVDSTLKIQPAKLEDSAVYLCASSFLYRAGNRPQHFGDGTRLSIL.

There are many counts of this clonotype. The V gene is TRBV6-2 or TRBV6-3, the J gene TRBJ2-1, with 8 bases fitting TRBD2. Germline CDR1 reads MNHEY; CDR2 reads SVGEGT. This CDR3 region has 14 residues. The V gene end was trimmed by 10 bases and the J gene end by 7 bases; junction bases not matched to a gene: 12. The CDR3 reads CAISGGPSRNEQFF. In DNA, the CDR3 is TGTGCCATCAGCGGGGGCCCTTCTCGGAATGAGCAGTTCTTC.

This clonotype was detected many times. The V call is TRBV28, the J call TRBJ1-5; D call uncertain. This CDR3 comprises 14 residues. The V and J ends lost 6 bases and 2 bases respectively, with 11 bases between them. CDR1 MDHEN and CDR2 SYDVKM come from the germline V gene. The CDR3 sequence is CASSLLQGNQPQHF. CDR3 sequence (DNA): TGTGCCAGCAGCCTCCTGCAGGGCAATCAGCCCCAGCATTTT. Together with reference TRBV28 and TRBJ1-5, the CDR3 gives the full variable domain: DVKVTQSSRYLVKRTGEKVFLECVQDMDHENMFWYRQDPGLGLRLIYFSYDVKMKEKGDIPEGYSVSREKKERFSLILESASTNQTSMYLCASSLLQGNQPQHFGDGTRLSIL.

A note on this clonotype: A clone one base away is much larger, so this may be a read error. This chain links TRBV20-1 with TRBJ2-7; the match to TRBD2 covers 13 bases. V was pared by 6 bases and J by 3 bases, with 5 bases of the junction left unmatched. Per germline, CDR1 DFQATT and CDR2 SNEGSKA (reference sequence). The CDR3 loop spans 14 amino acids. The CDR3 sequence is CSAVRTSGGYEQYF. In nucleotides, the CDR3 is TGCAGTGCCGTTAGGACTAGCGGGGGCTACGAGCAGTACTTC.

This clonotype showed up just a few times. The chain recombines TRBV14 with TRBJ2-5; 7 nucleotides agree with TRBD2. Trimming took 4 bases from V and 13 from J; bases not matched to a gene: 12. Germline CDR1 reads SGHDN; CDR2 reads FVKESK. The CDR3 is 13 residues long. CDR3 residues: CASSLNLGGDGYF. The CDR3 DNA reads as TGTGCCAGCAGCCTTAACCTTGGGGGGGACGGGTACTTC. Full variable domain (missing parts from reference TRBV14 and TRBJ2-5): EAGVTQFPSHSVIEKGQTVTLRCDPISGHDNLYWYRRVMGKEIKFLLHFVKESKQDESGMPNNRFLAERTGGTYSTLKVQPAELEDSGVYFCASSLNLGGDGYFGPGTRLLVL.

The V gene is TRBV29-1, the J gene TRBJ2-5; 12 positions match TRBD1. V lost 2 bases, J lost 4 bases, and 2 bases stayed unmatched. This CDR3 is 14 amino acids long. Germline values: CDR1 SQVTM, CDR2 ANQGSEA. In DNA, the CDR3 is TGCAGCGTTGAAAGGGACAGGGGGCGAGAGACCCAGTACTTC. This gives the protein CSVERDRGRETQYF.

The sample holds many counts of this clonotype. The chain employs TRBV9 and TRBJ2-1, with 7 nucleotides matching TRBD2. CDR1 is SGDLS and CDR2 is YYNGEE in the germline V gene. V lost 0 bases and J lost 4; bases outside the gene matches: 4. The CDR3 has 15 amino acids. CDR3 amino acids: CASSVAGGGYNEQFF. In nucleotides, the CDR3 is TGTGCCAGCAGCGTAGCGGGGGGAGGTTACAATGAGCAGTTCTTC.

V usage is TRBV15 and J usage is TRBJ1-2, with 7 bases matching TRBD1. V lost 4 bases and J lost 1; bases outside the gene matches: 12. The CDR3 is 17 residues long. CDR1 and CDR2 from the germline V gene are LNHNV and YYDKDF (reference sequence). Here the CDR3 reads CATSMVRDRLFNYGYTF. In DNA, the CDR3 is TGTGCCACCAGCATGGTCCGGGACAGACTATTTAACTATGGCTACACCTTC.

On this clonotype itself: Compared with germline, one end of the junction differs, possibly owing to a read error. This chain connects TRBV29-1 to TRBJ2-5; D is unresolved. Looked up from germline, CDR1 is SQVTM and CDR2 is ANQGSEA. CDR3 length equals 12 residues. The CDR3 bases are TGCAGCGGTGAAGTTGGGCAAGAGACCCAGTACTTC. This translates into CSGEVGQETQYF.

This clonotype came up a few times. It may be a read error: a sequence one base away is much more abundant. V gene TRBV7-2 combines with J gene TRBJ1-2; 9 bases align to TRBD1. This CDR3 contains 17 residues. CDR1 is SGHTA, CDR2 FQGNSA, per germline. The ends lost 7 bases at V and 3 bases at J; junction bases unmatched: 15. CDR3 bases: TGTGCCAGCAACCTGGAGAGGGACAGGGCCTTTGACTATGGCTACACCTTC. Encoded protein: CASNLERDRAFDYGYTF.

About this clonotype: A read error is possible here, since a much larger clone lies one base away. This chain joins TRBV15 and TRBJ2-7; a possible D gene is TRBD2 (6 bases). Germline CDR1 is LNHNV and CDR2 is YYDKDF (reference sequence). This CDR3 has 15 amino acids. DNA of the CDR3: TGTACCACCAGCACCGGACTACCCCTCTCCTACGAGCAGTACTTC. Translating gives CTTSTGLPLSYEQYF.

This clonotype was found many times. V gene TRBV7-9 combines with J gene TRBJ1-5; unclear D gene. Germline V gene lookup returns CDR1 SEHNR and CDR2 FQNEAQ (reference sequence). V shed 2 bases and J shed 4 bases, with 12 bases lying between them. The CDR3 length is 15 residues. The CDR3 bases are TGTGCCAGCAGCTTATCCAGTGGGCCTAATCAGCCCCAGCATTTT. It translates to CASSLSSGPNQPQHF.

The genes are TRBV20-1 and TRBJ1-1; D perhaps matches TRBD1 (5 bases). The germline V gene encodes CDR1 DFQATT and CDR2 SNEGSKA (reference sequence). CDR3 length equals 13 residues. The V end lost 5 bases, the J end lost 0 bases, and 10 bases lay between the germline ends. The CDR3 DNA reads TGCAGTGCTTACAAGACAGTGAACACTGAAGCTTTCTTT. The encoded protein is CSAYKTVNTEAFF.

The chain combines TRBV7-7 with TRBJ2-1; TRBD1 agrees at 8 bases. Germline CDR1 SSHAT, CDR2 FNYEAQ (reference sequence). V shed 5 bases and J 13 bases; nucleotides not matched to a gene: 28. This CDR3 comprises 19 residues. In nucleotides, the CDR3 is TGTGCCAGCAGCCCGCTGGCAGGGGGCTCGTCCGTAATTACAGGGACCCAGTTCTTC. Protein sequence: CASSPLAGGSSVITGTQFF. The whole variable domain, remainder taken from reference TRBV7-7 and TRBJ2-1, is GAGVSQSPRYKVTKRGQDVTLRCDPISSHATLYWYQQALGQGPEFLTYFNYEAQPDKSGLPSDRFSAERPEGSISTLTIQRTEQRDSAMYRCASSPLAGGSSVITGTQFFGPGTRLTVL.

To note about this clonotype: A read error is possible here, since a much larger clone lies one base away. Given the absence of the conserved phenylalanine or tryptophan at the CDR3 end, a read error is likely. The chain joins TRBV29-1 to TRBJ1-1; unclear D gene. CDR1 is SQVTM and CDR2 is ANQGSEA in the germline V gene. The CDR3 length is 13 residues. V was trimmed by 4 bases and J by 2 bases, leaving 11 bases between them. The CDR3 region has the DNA TGCAGCGTTGGTGTAGCGAAAAACACTGAAGCTTTCGTT. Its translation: CSVGVAKNTEAFV.

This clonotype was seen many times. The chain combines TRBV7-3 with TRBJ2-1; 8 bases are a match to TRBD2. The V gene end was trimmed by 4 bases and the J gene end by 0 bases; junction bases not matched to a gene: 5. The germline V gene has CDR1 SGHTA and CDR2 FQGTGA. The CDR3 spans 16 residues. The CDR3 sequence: CASSSLAGSSYNEQFF. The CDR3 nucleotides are TGTGCCAGCAGCTCCTTAGCGGGGAGCTCCTACAATGAGCAGTTCTTC.

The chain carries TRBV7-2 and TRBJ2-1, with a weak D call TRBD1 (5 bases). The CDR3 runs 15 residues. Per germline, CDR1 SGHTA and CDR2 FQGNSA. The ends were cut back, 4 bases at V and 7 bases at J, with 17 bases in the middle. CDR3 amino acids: CASSSERGYGNEQFF. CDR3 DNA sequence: TGTGCCAGCAGCTCTGAAAGGGGATACGGTAATGAGCAGTTCTTC.

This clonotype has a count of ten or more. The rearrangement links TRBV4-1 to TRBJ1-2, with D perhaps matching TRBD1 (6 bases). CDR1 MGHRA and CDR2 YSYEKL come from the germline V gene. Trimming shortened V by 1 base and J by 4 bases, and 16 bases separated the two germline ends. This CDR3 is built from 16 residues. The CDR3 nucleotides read TGCGCCAGCAGCCAAGTCCCCGCAGGGGACTTCTATGGCTACACCTTC. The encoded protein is CASSQVPAGDFYGYTF.

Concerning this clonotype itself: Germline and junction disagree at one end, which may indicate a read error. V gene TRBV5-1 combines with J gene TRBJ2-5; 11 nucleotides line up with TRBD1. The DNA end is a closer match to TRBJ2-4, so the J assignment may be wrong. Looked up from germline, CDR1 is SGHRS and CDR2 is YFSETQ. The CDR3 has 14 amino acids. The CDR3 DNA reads TGCACCAGCAGTATAGGGACAGGGGGAAACATTCAGTACTTC. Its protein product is CTSSIGTGGNIQYF.

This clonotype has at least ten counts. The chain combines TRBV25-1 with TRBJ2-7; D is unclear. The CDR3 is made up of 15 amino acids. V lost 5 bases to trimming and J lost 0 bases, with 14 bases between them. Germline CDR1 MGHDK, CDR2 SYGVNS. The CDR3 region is CASSKGVGNSYEQYF. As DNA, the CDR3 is TGTGCCAGCAGTAAAGGCGTGGGCAACTCCTACGAGCAGTACTTC.

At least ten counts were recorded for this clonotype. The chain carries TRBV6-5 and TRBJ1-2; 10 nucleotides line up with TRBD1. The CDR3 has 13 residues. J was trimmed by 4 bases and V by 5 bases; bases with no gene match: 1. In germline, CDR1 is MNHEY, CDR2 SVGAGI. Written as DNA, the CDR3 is TGTGCCAGCAGTCGGACAGGGGGCTATGGCTACACCTTC. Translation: CASSRTGGYGYTF.

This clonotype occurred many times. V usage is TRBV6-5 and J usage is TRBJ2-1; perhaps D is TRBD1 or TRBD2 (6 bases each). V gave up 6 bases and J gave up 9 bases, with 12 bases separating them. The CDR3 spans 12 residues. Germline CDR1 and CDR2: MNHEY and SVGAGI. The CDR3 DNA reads TGTGCCAGCAGACAGGGAGCGGGTGAGCAGTTCTTC. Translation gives CASRQGAGEQFF.

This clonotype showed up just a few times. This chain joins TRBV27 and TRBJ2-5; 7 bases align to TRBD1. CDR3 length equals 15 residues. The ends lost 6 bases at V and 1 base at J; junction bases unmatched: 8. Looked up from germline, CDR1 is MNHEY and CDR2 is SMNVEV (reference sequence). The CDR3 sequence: CASRAVDRIQETQYF. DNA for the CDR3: TGTGCCAGCAGAGCCGTGGACAGGATCCAAGAGACCCAGTACTTC.

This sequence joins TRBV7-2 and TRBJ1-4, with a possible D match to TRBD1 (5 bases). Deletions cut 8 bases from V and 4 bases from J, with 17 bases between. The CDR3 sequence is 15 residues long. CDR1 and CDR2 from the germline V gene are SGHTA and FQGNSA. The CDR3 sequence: CASWGSGGGNEKLFF. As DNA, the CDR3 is TGTGCCAGCTGGGGGTCTGGTGGCGGTAATGAAAAACTGTTTTTT.